This is a list of T cell receptor beta chains from one sample in a study of T cell changes during pregnancy in multiple sclerosis. Assay used: immunoSEQ multiplex PCR; TCRdb lists only in-frame clones, some missing. Seen here are 70,000 to 75,000 clones, about 92% observed once, and the top ten hold roughly 2.1%. The sequences come from peripheral blood, collected in the second trimester of pregnancy. All receptors come from a female donor in good health, enrolled as a control in a pregnancy study. CDR3s include the opening cysteine and the closing phenylalanine or tryptophan. The order of the fields is clone size, V gene, D gene, J gene, CDR3 protein, CDR3 DNA. The D gene is left open where the match is weak. Part of the rows lack a size; the others show once, few, many or a class for expanded clones.

>.|TRBV5-8|TRBD1|TRBJ1-5
CASSSGTAATGPQHF
TGTGCCAGCAGCTCTGGGACAGCCGCAACAGGTCCCCAGCATTTT
>.|TRBV18|TRBD2|TRBJ2-3
CASSPQAGGFTDTQYF
TGTGCCAGCTCACCGCAAGCGGGGGGCTTCACAGATACGCAGTATTTT
>.|TRBV7-9|.|TRBJ2-7
CASSLATGTSNYEQYF
TGTGCCAGCAGCTTAGCGACGGGGACAAGTAACTACGAGCAGTACTTC
>medium-sized|TRBV5-6|.|TRBJ1-2
CATTFRGVGYGYTF
TGTGCCACCACCTTCAGAGGCGTGGGCTATGGCTACACCTTC
>.|TRBV18|.|TRBJ2-1
CASSPNRGGSYNEQFF
TGTGCCAGCTCACCTAACAGGGGGGGCTCCTACAATGAGCAGTTCTTC
>.|TRBV10-3|.|TRBJ2-7
CAISRRGISYEQYF
TGTGCCATCAGCCGCAGGGGCATTTCCTACGAGCAGTACTTC
>.|TRBV4-2|TRBD1|TRBJ2-3
CASSNPGTGDTDTQYF
TGTGCCAGCAGCAACCCCGGGACAGGGGACACAGATACGCAGTATTTT
>.|TRBV5-3|.|TRBJ1-1
CARSLHLSAEAFF
TGTGCCAGAAGCTTGCACTTGAGCGCTGAAGCTTTCTTT
>.|TRBV7-2|.|TRBJ2-7
CASSSIQGSYEQYF
TGTGCCAGCAGCTCGATACAGGGCTCCTACGAGCAGTACTTC
>.|TRBV30|TRBD1|TRBJ2-1
CAWDRANEQFF
TGTGCCTGGGACAGGGCGAATGAGCAGTTCTTC
>.|TRBV7-9|TRBD2|TRBJ2-7
CASSDDVTSFYEQYF
TGTGCCAGCAGCGACGATGTGACTAGCTTCTACGAGCAGTACTTC
>.|TRBV29-1|TRBD1|TRBJ1-2
CSVGGGQAGGYTF
TGCAGCGTTGGGGGGGGACAGGCGGGTGGCTACACCTTC
>.|TRBV5-1|TRBD1|TRBJ2-1
CASRPGTGMDNEQFF
TGCGCCAGCAGACCCGGGACAGGGATGGACAATGAGCAGTTCTTC
>.|TRBV30|TRBD2|TRBJ2-3
CAWSEGTSRITDTQYF
TGTGCCTGGAGTGAGGGGACTAGCAGGATCACAGATACGCAGTATTTT
>.|TRBV5-1|.|TRBJ1-4
CASSRVSLNEKLFF
TGCGCCAGCAGCCGGGTCAGTCTTAATGAAAAACTGTTTTTT
>.|TRBV19|TRBD1|TRBJ1-1
CASSRKTGLLNTEAFF
TGTGCCAGTAGCCGAAAGACAGGGCTTTTGAACACTGAAGCTTTCTTT
>.|TRBV7-2|.|TRBJ1-1
CASSFERRAFF
TGTGCCAGCAGCTTCGAACGGAGAGCTTTCTTT
>.|TRBV28|TRBD1|TRBJ1-1
CASSFPLTGVTSTEAFF
TGTGCCAGCAGTTTCCCTCTGACAGGGGTGACGAGCACTGAAGCTTTCTTT
>.|TRBV29-1|.|TRBJ2-1
CSASTTSGNEQFF
TGCAGCGCCTCGACTACGTCGGGCAATGAGCAGTTCTTC
>.|TRBV7-2|TRBD2|TRBJ2-1
CASSLRRRGTSGNEQFF
TGTGCCAGCAGCTTACGGCGAAGGGGGACTAGCGGCAATGAGCAGTTCTTC
>.|TRBV6-5|TRBD1|TRBJ1-4
CASSYGTGNEKLFF
TGTGCCAGCAGTTACGGGACAGGCAATGAAAAACTGTTTTTT
>.|TRBV7-7|.|TRBJ2-5
CASSSGPLKETQYF
TGTGCTAGCAGCAGCGGACCCCTTAAAGAGACCCAGTACTTC
>.|TRBV4-2|TRBD1|TRBJ2-5
CASSYRQGAGETQYF
TGTGCCAGCAGCTATCGACAGGGGGCTGGTGAGACCCAGTACTTC
>.|TRBV19|.|TRBJ1-5
CASTRVSASNQPQHF
TGTGCCAGTACCCGGGTATCGGCGAGCAATCAGCCCCAGCATTTT
>.|TRBV7-2|TRBD2|TRBJ2-1
CASSLGGTTRGDEQFF
TGTGCCAGCAGCTTAGGCGGGACTACCCGTGGGGATGAGCAGTTCTTC
>.|TRBV7-3|TRBD2|TRBJ2-1
CASSHSTSGGGEQFF
TGTGCCAGCAGCCATTCGACTAGCGGGGGGGGCGAGCAGTTCTTC
>once|TRBV5-1|.|TRBJ2-5
CASSSSSETQYF
TGCGCCAGCAGCTCCTCTTCGGAGACCCAGTACTTC
>.|TRBV4-3|TRBD1|TRBJ2-2
CASSQSGTGNTGELFF
TGCGCCAGCAGCCAGTCCGGGACAGGGAACACCGGGGAGCTGTTTTTT
>.|TRBV15|.|TRBJ1-5
CATSRVRAADSNQPQHF
TGTGCCACCAGCAGAGTGAGGGCAGCCGATAGCAATCAGCCCCAGCATTTT
>.|TRBV5-4|TRBD1|TRBJ2-7
CASSTGQGSSYEQYF
TGTGCCAGCAGCACTGGACAGGGGTCCTCCTACGAGCAGTACTTC
>.|TRBV4-3|.|TRBJ2-3
CASSRGVGLSTDTQYF
TGCGCCAGCAGCCGAGGTGTCGGCCTTAGCACAGATACGCAGTATTTT
>.|TRBV5-1|TRBD1|TRBJ2-3
CASSLGQGQTDTQYF
TGCGCCAGCAGCTTGGGACAGGGACAAACAGATACGCAGTATTTT
>once|TRBV7-2|TRBD1|TRBJ1-2
CASSFTQGFNGYTF
TGTGCCAGCAGCTTCACACAGGGGTTTAATGGCTACACCTTC
>.|TRBV21-1|.|TRBJ2-6
CASSPGQGSGANVLTF
TGTGCCAGCAGCCCGGGACAGGGTTCTGGGGCCAACGTCCTGACTTTC